This entry concerns a single T cell receptor (beta chain). The data stem from a study of blood T cell repertoires in COVID-19. Those enrolled, adults aged roughly 18 to 95 years, came from roughly 22 US areas. Participants had their cohort set by participant-reported clinical history. Under the authors' procedure: By means of reference gene primer amplification, nucleated cell counts were estimated. Produced via immunoSEQ multiplex PCR; TCRdb's table is partial and in-frame only. For V, J and clone size, that table is used; D and trimming come from the DNA. The data show 150,000 to 250,000 clones, roughly 82% seen once. Germline lookup yields CDR1 SEHNR and CDR2 FQNEAQ (reference sequence). With V trimmed by 1 base and J by 7 bases, 9 bases remained unmatched. The CDR3 is made up of 17 amino acids.

The rearrangement joins TRBV7-9 to TRBJ2-2; 10 bases line up with TRBD2. Sample: PBMCs or T cells enriched from blood (not recorded which). The clonotype originates from a man aged 35 to 55 who had recovered from COVID-19. CDR3 region: CASSLGASGSRHGELFF. The CDR3 DNA reads as TGTGCCAGCAGCTTAGGGGCTAGCGGGAGTCGTCACGGGGAGCTGTTTTTT.